These 21 T cell receptor beta chains originate from one sample sequenced in a study of metastatic and nonmetastatic thyroid tumors. Patients were all untreated before their thyroid surgery. TCRdb re-called the PCR reads with MiXCR. The sample lists 20,000 to 25,000 clones; about 13% were seen once. Sequencing was carried out using blood. The receptors shown here come from a female donor with papillary thyroid cancer or a benign thyroid nodule (not recorded which). Some clones in this sample may be carry-over from other donors' samples.

This clone was seen more than once but under ten times. The junction does not match germline at one end; this may be a read error. The genes are TRBV10-2 and TRBJ2-5, with D possibly matching TRBD1 (5 bases). From germline, CDR1 is WSHSY and CDR2 SAAADI. CDR3 size: 13 residues. This CDR3 reads CASSEFGQETKYF. CDR3 DNA: TGCGCCAGCAGTGAATTCGGACAAGAGACCAAGTACTTC.

This clone was detected many times. The chain links TRBV3-1 to TRBJ2-2, with TRBD2 identical over 11 bases. The CDR3 covers 16 residues. Trimming took 4 bases from V and 7 from J; bases not matched to a gene: 8. Germline loops: CDR1 LGHDT, CDR2 YNNKEL (reference sequence). The CDR3 reads CASSLQTSGTNGELFF. The CDR3 DNA sequence: TGTGCCAGCAGCCTACAGACTAGCGGGACTAACGGGGAGCTGTTTTTT.

This clone has a count of ten or more. The chain couples TRBV28 to TRBJ2-3; D is unclear. This CDR3 has 17 amino acids. Germline V CDR1 and CDR2: MDHEN, SYDVKM. The V and J ends lost 3 bases and 6 bases respectively, with 22 bases between them. The CDR3 nucleotides read TGTGCCAGCAGTTTGAGTGAAACGGGCTGGGGTTGGGATACGCAGTATTTT. This encodes CASSLSETGWGWDTQYF.

This clone was found many times. This rearrangement joins TRBV5-1 to TRBJ2-1; D remains ambiguous. The CDR3 is 15 amino acids. The ends were cut back, 0 bases at V and 1 base at J, with 8 bases in the middle. The V gene's germline CDR1 is SGHRS and CDR2 YFSETQ. The CDR3 is CASSLVRLSYNEQFF. The CDR3 coding sequence is TGCGCCAGCAGCTTGGTAAGGTTGTCCTACAATGAGCAGTTCTTC.

A few counts support this clone. V and J are TRBV19 and TRBJ2-1, with 14 bases matching TRBD2. This CDR3 spans 21 amino acids. V shed 0 bases and J 3 bases; nucleotides not matched to a gene: 13. The V gene's germline CDR1 is LNHDA and CDR2 SQIVND (reference sequence). The CDR3 is CASSIEGTSGSRFQVYNEQFF. The CDR3 region has the DNA TGTGCCAGTAGTATAGAAGGGACTAGCGGGAGTCGTTTTCAAGTCTACAATGAGCAGTTCTTC. Based on the CDR3 plus reference TRBV19 and TRBJ2-1, the full variable domain is DGGITQSPKYLFRKEGQNVTLSCEQNLNHDAMYWYRQDPGQGLRLIYYSQIVNDFQKGDIAEGYSVSREKKESFPLTVTSAQKNPTAFYLCASSIEGTSGSRFQVYNEQFFGPGTRLTVL.

This clone came up many times. This chain joins TRBV20-1 and TRBJ1-5, with 7 bases lining up with TRBD1. The CDR3 contains 14 residues. In germline, CDR1 is DFQATT, CDR2 SNEGSKA (reference sequence). Losses at the gene ends were 2 bases for V and 6 bases for J; bases not matched to a gene: 7. CDR3 sequence: CSARSPGGGQPQHF. The CDR3 DNA reads TGCAGTGCTAGATCCCCAGGGGGAGGTCAGCCCCAGCATTTT.

This clone was seen many times. V gene TRBV11-2 combines with J gene TRBJ2-7; tentatively, D is TRBD1 (6 bases). Germline CDR1 reads SGHAT; CDR2 reads FQNNGV. The CDR3 is 14 residues long. V was trimmed by 6 bases and J by 5 bases, leaving 17 bases between them. CDR3 region: CASRSTGRVDEQYF. The DNA for the CDR3 is TGTGCCAGCAGGTCTACAGGGAGAGTGGACGAGCAGTACTTC.

This clone was seen at least ten times. This rearrangement joins TRBV19 to TRBJ1-3, with a weak D call TRBD1 (5 bases). V was trimmed by 5 bases and J by 0 bases, leaving 11 bases between them. The CDR3 is 15 amino acids. Germline V CDR1 and CDR2: LNHDA, SQIVND (reference sequence). CDR3 loop: CASSDGQTSGNTIYF. The CDR3 coding sequence is TGTGCCAGTAGTGATGGACAAACCTCTGGAAACACCATATATTTT.

This clone has at least ten counts. CDR3 sequence: CASSLGVEGQLNSPLHF. Here the CDR3 DNA reads TGTGCCAGCAGCTTAGGGGTCGAGGGACAGCTGAATTCACCCCTCCACTTT. The genes are TRBV7-8 and TRBJ1-6; TRBD1 matches at 7 bases. CDR1 and CDR2 from the germline V gene are SGHVS and FQNEAQ. The V and J ends lost 1 base and 7 bases, in that order; junction bases with no gene match: 10. The CDR3 contains 17 residues. Full variable domain (outside the CDR3, taken from reference TRBV7-8 and TRBJ1-6): GAGVSQSPRYKVAKRGQDVALRCDPISGHVSLFWYQQALGQGPEFLTYFQNEAQLDKSGLPSDRFFAERPEGSVSTLKIQRTQQEDSAVYLCASSLGVEGQLNSPLHFGNGTRLTVT.

This clone was detected ten times or more. The chain combines TRBV29-1 with TRBJ2-1; perhaps D is TRBD1 or TRBD2 (5 bases each). CDR3 length equals 14 residues. V dropped 7 bases and J dropped 8 bases, with 21 bases sitting between them. Germline V gene lookup returns CDR1 SQVTM and CDR2 ANQGSEA. The CDR3 protein is CSALTSLVGDEQFF. CDR3 coding DNA: TGCAGCGCCCTCACCTCCCTGGTGGGGGATGAGCAGTTCTTC.

This clone was counted ten times or more. At one boundary the junction diverges from the germline segment, which might be a read error. CDR3 residues: CAGSQGLAGSFGELFF. The CDR3, as DNA: TGTGCCGGCAGCCAAGGTCTAGCGGGGTCCTTCGGGGAGCTGTTTTTT. This sequence joins TRBV3-1 and TRBJ2-2, with 9 bases aligning to TRBD2. The CDR3 consists of 16 residues. Germline V CDR1 and CDR2: LGHDT, YNNKEL (reference sequence).

This clone was seen ten or more times. The J gene is TRBJ1-1, the V gene TRBV18; D call uncertain. V was trimmed by 2 bases and J by 2 bases, leaving 3 bases between them. Germline CDR1 KGHSH, CDR2 LQKENI. CDR3 length: 12 residues. The CDR3 coding sequence is TGTGCCAGCTCACCATTTAACACTGAAGCTTTCTTT. This translates into CASSPFNTEAFF.

There are many counts of this clone. Here the CDR3 DNA reads TGTGCCACCAGCCCCTCCCCGGGACAGGGGTACGAGCAGTACTTC. Translating gives CATSPSPGQGYEQYF. The chain has TRBV15 and TRBJ2-7; 10 positions match TRBD1. Trimming at V came to 5 bases and at J to 4 bases, leaving 8 bases not matched to a gene. Germline assignment: CDR1 LNHNV and CDR2 YYDKDF (reference sequence). The CDR3 is 15 residues long. The full variable domain, with the rest looked up from reference TRBV15 and TRBJ2-7, is DAMVIQNPRYQVTQFGKPVTLSCSQTLNHNVMYWYQQKSSQAPKLLFHYYDKDFNNEADTPDNFQSRRPNTSFCFLDIRSPGLGDTAMYLCATSPSPGQGYEQYFGPGTRLTVT.

There are many counts of this clone. The rearrangement joins TRBV18 to TRBJ2-3; D might be TRBD1 (6 bases). The CDR3 is 14 residues long. Trimming cost V 2 bases and J 5 bases, with 11 bases left between them. CDR1 and CDR2 (germline): KGHSH, LQKENI. DNA of the CDR3: TGTGCCAGCTCACCAAACAGGGAGTTAGATACGCAGTATTTT. Translated: CASSPNRELDTQYF.

There are many counts of this clone. The rearrangement uses TRBV7-2 and TRBJ1-1; possibly TRBD1 for D (6 bases). Per the germline V gene, CDR1 is SGHTA and CDR2 is FQGNSA. V was trimmed by 6 bases and J by 1 base, leaving 15 bases between them. The CDR3 spans 15 residues. The CDR3 sequence is CASSHNGQTNTEAFF. The DNA of the CDR3 is TGTGCCAGCAGTCATAACGGACAGACGAACACTGAAGCTTTCTTT.

This clone was observed at least ten times. The chain employs TRBV7-8 and TRBJ1-5; 7 bases align to TRBD1. In germline, CDR1 is SGHVS, CDR2 FQNEAQ. The V and J ends lost 5 bases and 5 bases, in that order; junction bases with no gene match: 9. There are 15 residues in the CDR3. As DNA, the CDR3 is TGTGCCAGCAGCATAGAGACAGGGTGGGATCAGCCCCAGCATTTT. Amino acids: CASSIETGWDQPQHF.

This clone was seen at least ten times. The chain combines TRBV7-2 with TRBJ2-7; 9 positions match TRBD1. CDR1 and CDR2 (germline): SGHTA, FQGNSA. This CDR3 is 15 amino acids long. J gave up 2 bases and V 6 bases, and 8 bases lay outside the gene matches. The CDR3 nucleotides read TGTGCCAGCAGGAACCCGGGACAGGGAGCCTACGAGCAGTACTTC. It codes for CASRNPGQGAYEQYF.

The chain employs TRBV20-1 and TRBJ2-7; D not resolved. This CDR3 comprises 14 residues. From germline, CDR1 is DFQATT and CDR2 SNEGSKA (reference sequence). V gave up 8 bases and J gave up 4 bases, with 21 bases separating them. CDR3 bases: TGCAGTACTACTTTGCGCGTCCAGGAATACGAGCAGTACTTC. This translates into CSTTLRVQEYEQYF.

This clone occurred many times. V is TRBV20-1 and J is TRBJ2-7; maybe TRBD1 (5 bases). CDR3 size: 12 residues. From germline, CDR1 is DFQATT and CDR2 SNEGSKA (reference sequence). CDR3 amino acids: CSPSWGSHEQYF. Here the CDR3 DNA reads TGCAGCCCCAGTTGGGGCAGCCACGAGCAGTACTTC.

This clone has ten or more counts. The rearrangement joins TRBV5-1 to TRBJ2-5; D may match TRBD1 or TRBD2 (7 bases each). Trimming removed 5 bases from V and 5 bases from J, with 16 bases in between. The length of the CDR3 is 14 residues. CDR1 SGHRS and CDR2 YFSETQ come from the germline V gene. CDR3 region: CASRTPGGGETQYF. The CDR3 DNA reads TGCGCCAGCAGAACCCCAGGGGGGGGGGAGACCCAGTACTTC.

This clone was counted at least ten times. J is TRBJ2-1 and V is TRBV4-3; D might be TRBD1 (6 bases). Germline V gene data show CDR1 as LGHNA and CDR2 as YSLEER. The V gene lost 0 bases and the J gene lost 0 bases, with 9 bases spanning the gap. The length of the CDR3 is 16 residues. The chain's CDR3 is CASSQDPQGSYNEQFF. The CDR3 DNA follows: TGCGCCAGCAGCCAAGATCCACAGGGCTCCTACAATGAGCAGTTCTTC.